Presented here are 3 T cell receptor beta chains from one specimen sequenced in a study of blood T cell repertoires in COVID-19. TCRdb's copy holds only in-frame clones and misses some; the assay was immunoSEQ multiplex PCR. The sample has 100,000 to 150,000 clones, 82% seen once. The sample taken for sequencing was peripheral blood. Source of these receptors: a human donor in a cohort sampled during active COVID-19.

The chain is built from TRBV29-1 and TRBJ2-1; tentatively, D is TRBD2 (6 bases). The germline V and J ends were trimmed by 7 bases and 4 bases, with 14 bases remaining between them. CDR1 is SQVTM and CDR2 is ANQGSEA in the germline V gene. CDR3 length equals 13 residues. This CDR3 reads CSASSGLYNEQFF. In nucleotides, the CDR3 is TGCAGCGCTTCAAGCGGGCTTTACAATGAGCAGTTCTTC.

The chain couples TRBV6-2 or TRBV6-3 to TRBJ2-6; no reliable D call. The germline gives CDR1 MNHEY, CDR2 SVGEGT. V lost 5 bases to trimming and J lost 2 bases, with 4 bases between them. The CDR3 is 13 residues long. The CDR3 loop reads CASSRAGANVLTF. The CDR3 bases are TGTGCCAGCAGTCGCGCTGGGGCCAACGTCCTGACTTTC.

This sequence joins TRBV5-1 and TRBJ2-5, with D maybe TRBD1 (5 bases). The V gene's germline CDR1 is SGHRS and CDR2 YFSETQ. CDR3 length equals 14 residues. V shed 2 bases and J shed 3 bases, with 11 bases lying between them. The CDR3 nucleotides are TGCGCCAGCAGCTTAGACAGTGTAAAAGAGACCCAGTACTTC. Encoded protein: CASSLDSVKETQYF.